This paragraph reports one T cell receptor (beta chain). What antigen it recognizes has not been identified. It has no much larger one-base neighbor in the sample; base qualities were not kept. High-throughput TCR beta sequencing profiled peripheral blood CD8+ and CD4+ T cells from healthy donors, Susac syndrome patients and multiple sclerosis patients. The multiple sclerosis controls were treatment-naive patients whose relapsing-remitting disease, either stable or active, fulfilled the revised McDonald criteria. Bulk CD8+ and CD4+ T cells were purified by magnetic negative isolation, while CD8+ TEMRA cells were enriched using FACS. Blood was collected in EDTA tubes and processed within 24 hours, with PBMCs isolated through density gradient centrifugation. PBMCs intended for TCR sequencing were frozen in liquid nitrogen and were later thawed in a 37 degrees C water bath. Purity of sorted or isolated CD4+, CD8+ and CD8+ TEMRA cells was at least 90%.

V has 5 bases trimmed and J has 5 bases trimmed; junction bases matching no gene number 8. The germline V gene (reference sequence) gives CDR1 as LNHNV and CDR2 as YYDKDF. The CDR3 covers 15 residues, taking in both the cysteine and the phenylalanine. Left in the record is the CDR3 DNA by itself, 45 bases read in frame from the first base. This specimen comes from a study of CD8 T cells in Susac syndrome (dated by TCRdb to the late 2010s). For the study in its entirety: Whether CD8+ T cell activation and differentiation in Susac syndrome was antigen driven was tested using repertoire sequencing. The study compared CD8+ T cell repertoire clonality among roughly eleven healthy donors, around 14 Susac syndrome patients and approximately 16 multiple sclerosis patients.

General findings and caveats noted by the study authors: The number of individuals in the TCR sequencing and HLA analysis was acknowledged as relatively small.

RNA was extracted with the RNeasy kit and about 0.5 to 1 ug was reverse transcribed using random hexamers. The immunoSEQ multiplex PCR assay, which covers 54 Vbeta and 13 Jbeta segments, was used to amplify TCR beta CDR3 regions. PCR amplification bias was corrected using a synthetic template baseline for primer optimization and computational correction. Under the source paper's analysis protocol: Only productive sequences were kept, with reads annotated to V, D and J genes according to IMGT and analyzed in immunoSEQ Analyzer. Clonality was calculated as one minus the Shannon entropy normalized by log2 of the number of productive unique sequences. For each patient and control, public and private clones were evaluated within the 100 most prevalent clones. A clone was defined as Susac-specific if it was absent from the healthy and MS cohorts, from about 1,100 published viral clones and from other ImmuneACCESS disease sequences. TCRdb itself trimmed the public reads at Q25 with fastp, ran MiXCR and retained productive beta chains. Rows matching on CDR3 protein sequence are summarized as one entry with the most common DNA and genes. The V and J calls and clone size come from TCRdb's table, not from the authors' own analysis. In all, the sample holds a few hundred thousand distinct CDR3 sequences, and approximately 85% of those were seen once. The ten largest make up more than 0.09% of the sample.

The TCR comes from a human donor with multiple sclerosis. The receptor chain draws on TRBV15 and TRBJ1-5; 8 nucleotides in the junction match TRBD1. Specimen: CD8+ T cells from PBMCs. CDR3 loop: CATSVDRGVDQPQHF. The DNA sequence is given as TGTGCCACCAGCGTAGACAGGGGCGTCGATCAGCCCCAGCATTTT.